This T cell receptor (beta chain) was captured by sequencing in a study of cytomegalovirus exposure and HLA in healthy donors. V was clipped by 7 bases and J by 4 bases; unmatched bases: 2. The germline gives CDR1 SQVTM, CDR2 ANQGSEA. CDR3 size: 12 residues. Researchers ran the PCR with 60 Vbeta and 13 Jbeta primers. Some clones are missing from TCRdb's copy, which holds only in-frame ones; the method was immunoSEQ multiplex PCR. The data contain about 180,000 clones, under 80% of them singletons. Study results and caveats: Researchers catalogued roughly 170 TCR beta chains as cytomegalovirus-associated. The authors later found HLA-associated TCR beta chains more clonally expanded than equally common others. Earlier analysis found most TCR beta V segments productive about 87% or about 30% of the time. An analysis was carried out later, and it reportedly showed fewer N-insertions in an Asian-associated ancestry cluster than the roughly 670-donor mean.

Turning to this clone: Its antigen is undetermined.

The chain combines TRBV29-1 with TRBJ2-5; 11 bases fit TRBD2. The sample comprised PBMCs. The TCR originated in a woman in her twenties or thirties in good health and CMV-seropositive. The CDR3 bases are TGCAGCGCCGGACTAGCGGGAGAGACCCAGTACTTC. Amino acids: CSAGLAGETQYF.